This T cell receptor (beta chain) appears in the sequencing data of a study of T-cell reconstitution after alpha-beta-depleted transplantation in children. Preparation of the TCRbeta library was carried out with unique molecular identifiers. From the PCR reads, TCRdb called clonotypes with MiXCR, one entry per CDR3 protein. In the table there are 600,000 to 700,000 distinct CDR3 sequences, around 17% of which are singletons. This CDR3 has 14 amino acids. In germline, CDR1 is SGHRS, CDR2 YFSETQ. The V end lost 0 bases, the J end lost 2 bases, and 8 bases lay between the germline ends. The sample consisted of PBMCs from the stem cell graft donor, taken from the stem cell graft. The receptor was isolated from a human donor who donated a stem cell graft to a child with acute myeloid leukemia. The gene calls are TRBV5-1 and TRBJ1-2; D is ambiguous. This CDR3 reads CASSLEGFNYGYTF. The CDR3 region has the DNA TGCGCCAGCAGCTTGGAAGGGTTCAACTATGGCTACACCTTC. The whole variable domain, remainder taken from reference TRBV5-1 and TRBJ1-2, is KAGVTQTPRYLIKTRGQQVTLSCSPISGHRSVSWYQQTPGQGLQFLFEYFSETQRNKGNFPGRFSGRQFSNSRSEMNVSTLELGDSALYLCASSLEGFNYGYTFGSGTRLTVV.